The sample holds many counts of the clone carrying this T cell receptor (beta chain). The antigen is undetermined. The sample comes from a study of regulatory T cells in long-lasting Graves disease. General study findings and limits: Not thyroid tissue but only peripheral blood was studied. Persistent patients shared more public clonotypes (under 3,000) than newly diagnosed patients (approximately 960).

Regarding time point: newly diagnosed GD, antithyroid drugs for less than 3 months. The TCR library used RNA extracted from PBMCs. The patients were drawn from one endocrinology department in Xi'an, China. In germline, CDR1 is MDHEN, CDR2 SYDVKM. The CDR3 is made up of 17 amino acids. V gave up 6 bases and J gave up 0 bases; unmatched junction bases: 12. HTBI primers from iRepertoire and Arm-PCR of CDR3 regions yielded the TCR beta libraries. TCRdb processed the multiplex PCR reads anew with MiXCR; each CDR3 protein has one entry. The sample has about 460,000 distinct CDR3 sequences, 13% to 15% seen once; the top ten hold approximately 15%. Another study also made use of these data, one on T cells in Graves' hyperthyroidism and ophthalmopathy. That work adds: Blood shared most expanded thyroid clonotypes above 0.001.

The V gene is TRBV28, the J gene TRBJ2-3, with TRBD1 identical over 7 bases. The clonotype comes from a woman aged 45 to 65 with Graves disease. The specimen was peripheral blood mononuclear cells (PBMCs), collected at new diagnosis, from a patient treated with antithyroid drugs. CDR3 in amino acids: CASSSPGQTPSTDTQYF. The CDR3 DNA sequence: TGTGCCAGCAGCAGCCCGGGACAGACCCCTAGCACAGATACGCAGTATTTT.